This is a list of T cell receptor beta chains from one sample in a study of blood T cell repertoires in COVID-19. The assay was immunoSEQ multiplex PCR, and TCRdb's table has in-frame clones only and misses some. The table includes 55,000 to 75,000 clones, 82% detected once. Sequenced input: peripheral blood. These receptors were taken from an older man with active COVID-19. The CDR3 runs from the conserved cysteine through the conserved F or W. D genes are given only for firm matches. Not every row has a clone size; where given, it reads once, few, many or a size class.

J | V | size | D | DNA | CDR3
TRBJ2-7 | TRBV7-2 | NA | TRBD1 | TGTGCCAGCAGCTTAATGACAGGGAACTCCTACGAGCAGTACTTC | CASSLMTGNSYEQYF
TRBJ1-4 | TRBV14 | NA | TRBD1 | TGTGCCAGCAGCCAGACCAGGGGGTATAATGAAAAACTGTTTTTT | CASSQTRGYNEKLFF
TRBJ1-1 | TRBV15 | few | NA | TGTGCCACCAGCAGAGGGACCGGACTGGGACTTGAAGCTTTCTTT | CATSRGTGLGLEAFF
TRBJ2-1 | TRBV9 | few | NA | TGTGCCAGCAGCCCCCGGGCGGGACGTGAACACAATGAGCAGTTCTTC | CASSPRAGREHNEQFF
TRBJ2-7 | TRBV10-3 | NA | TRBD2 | TGTGCCATCAGTGAGACTAGCGGGGCTCCGTACGAGCAGTACTTC | CAISETSGAPYEQYF
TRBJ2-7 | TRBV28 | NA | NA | TGTGCCAGCAGTTCTCCGGGATTCACCCCCGAGCAGTACTTC | CASSSPGFTPEQYF
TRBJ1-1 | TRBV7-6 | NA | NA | TGTGCCAGCAGCAAGCAACAGGCTACGAACACTGAAGCTTTCTTT | CASSKQQATNTEAFF
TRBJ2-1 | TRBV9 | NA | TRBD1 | TGTGCCAGCAGCACCCAACAGGGGACAGGTGGGCGTGAGCAGTTCTTC | CASSTQQGTGGREQFF
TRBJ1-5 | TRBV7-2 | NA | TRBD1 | TGTGCCAGCAGTCAAACAGGGGGCTATAGCAATCAGCCCCAGCATTTT | CASSQTGGYSNQPQHF
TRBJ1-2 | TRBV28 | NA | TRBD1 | TGTGCCAGCTGGGGACAGGGGTTAATAAATGGCTACACCTTC | CASWGQGLINGYTF
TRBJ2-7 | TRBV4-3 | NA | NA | TGCGCCAGCAGCCGAGACCGAACAGGGCCCGAGCAGTACTTC | CASSRDRTGPEQYF
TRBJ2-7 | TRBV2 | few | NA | TGTGCCAGCAGTCTGACTAGCTACGAGCAGTACTTC | CASSLTSYEQYF
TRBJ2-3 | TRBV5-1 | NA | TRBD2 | TGCGCCAGCAGCCCCTGGACTAGCGGGGCCATGCGCACAGATACGCAGTATTTT | CASSPWTSGAMRTDTQYF
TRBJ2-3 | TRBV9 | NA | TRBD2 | TGTGCCAGCAACGGGCGGGAGCGCACAGATACGCAGTATTTT | CASNGRERTDTQYF
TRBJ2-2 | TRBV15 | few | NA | TGTGCCACCATGAGGAACGGTAACACCGGGGAGCTGTTTTTT | CATMRNGNTGELFF
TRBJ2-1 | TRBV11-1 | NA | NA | TGTGCCAGCAGCAGCCGTTGGGACTCACATGAGCAGTTCTTC | CASSSRWDSHEQFF
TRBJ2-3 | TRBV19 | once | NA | TGTGCCAGTAGTACTCCAGGGGAACAGGGATTGAGGAATACGCAGTATTTT | CASSTPGEQGLRNTQYF
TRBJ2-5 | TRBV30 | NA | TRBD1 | TGTGCCTGGAAGGGGGCCGTAGGGGAGACCCAGTACTTC | CAWKGAVGETQYF
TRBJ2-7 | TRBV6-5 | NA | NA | TGTGCCAGCAGGCACATATACGAGCAGTACTTC | CASRHIYEQYF
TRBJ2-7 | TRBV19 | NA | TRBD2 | TGTGCCAGTAGTATCGGGACTAGCGGGCTCTACGAGCAGTACTTC | CASSIGTSGLYEQYF
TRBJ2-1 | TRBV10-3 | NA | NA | TGTGCCATCAACCAAGCGGGCAATGAGCAGTTCTTC | CAINQAGNEQFF
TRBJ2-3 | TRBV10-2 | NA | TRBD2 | TGCGCCAGCGCCCGACGAGCGGGGGGAGAGAATACGCAGTATTTT | CASARRAGGENTQYF
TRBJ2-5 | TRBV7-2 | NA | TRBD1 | TGTGCCAGCAGTCCTTTTGGACAGGGTGAGGCCCAGTACTTC | CASSPFGQGEAQYF
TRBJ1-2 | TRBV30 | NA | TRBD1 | TGTGCCTGGAGTAAGGGACAGGGTTTCGGCTACACCTTC | CAWSKGQGFGYTF
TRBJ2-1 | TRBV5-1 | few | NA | TGCGCCAGCAGCTTTGGTCAGGGATGGAATGAGCAGTTCTTC | CASSFGQGWNEQFF
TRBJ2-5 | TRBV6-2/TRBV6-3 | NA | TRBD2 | TGTGCCAGCAGGTACCCCATATTAGCGGGAGACCAAGAGACCCAGTACTTC | CASRYPILAGDQETQYF
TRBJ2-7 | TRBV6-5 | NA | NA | TGTGCCAACAGTTCGGCTGGCGGCGAGCAGTACTTC | CANSSAGGEQYF
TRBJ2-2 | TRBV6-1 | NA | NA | TGTGCCAGCAGTGAAACCTTAACAAACACCGGGGAGCTGTTTTTT | CASSETLTNTGELFF
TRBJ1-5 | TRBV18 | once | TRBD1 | TGTGCCAGCTCACCATCACAGGGGGAGAACAATCAGCCCCAGCATTTT | CASSPSQGENNQPQHF
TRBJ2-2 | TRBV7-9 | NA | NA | TGTGCCAGCAGCACTCTAAATTACAGGGATAGTGAGCTGTTTTTT | CASSTLNYRDSELFF
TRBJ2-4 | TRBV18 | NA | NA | TGTGCCAGCTCACCGGCGGGGCAGTGGGCCAAAAACATTCAGTACTTC | CASSPAGQWAKNIQYF
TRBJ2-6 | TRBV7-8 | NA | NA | TGTGCCAGCAGCTCGTCGGGATTCTCTGGGGCCAACGTCCTGACTTTC | CASSSSGFSGANVLTF
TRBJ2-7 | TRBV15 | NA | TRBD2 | TGTGCCACCAGCAGAGTTTTCGGGAGGGATGTCGAGCAGTACTTC | CATSRVFGRDVEQYF
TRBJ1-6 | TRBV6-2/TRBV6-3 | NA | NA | TGTGCCAGCAGTTTCAGCCTGGGCTATTCACCCCTCCACTTT | CASSFSLGYSPLHF
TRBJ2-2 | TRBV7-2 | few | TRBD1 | TGTGCCAGCAGACCCGGGACAGAGAACACCGGGGAGCTGTTTTTT | CASRPGTENTGELFF
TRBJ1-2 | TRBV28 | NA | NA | TGTGCCAGCAGGACAGGAGCGATGAACTATGGCTACACCTTC | CASRTGAMNYGYTF
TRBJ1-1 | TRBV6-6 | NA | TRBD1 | TGTGCCAGCAGTTACCGTCGCCCCACAGGGGGCACTGAAGCTTTCTTT | CASSYRRPTGGTEAFF
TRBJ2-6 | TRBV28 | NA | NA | TGTGCCAGCAGTTTAATTTCGGGGACAATCGGGGCCAACGTCCTGACTTTC | CASSLISGTIGANVLTF
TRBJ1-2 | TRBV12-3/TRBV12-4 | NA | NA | TGTGCCAGCAGTTCCAACAGGGATGGCTACACCTTC | CASSSNRDGYTF
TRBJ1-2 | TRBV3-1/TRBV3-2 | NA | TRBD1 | TGTGCCAGCAGCCAAGTCTTCAGGGGGCTCTATGGCTACACCTTC | CASSQVFRGLYGYTF
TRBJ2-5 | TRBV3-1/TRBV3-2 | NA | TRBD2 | TGTGCCAGCAGCCAAGAGCTGACTAGCGAGACAGAGACCCAGTACTTC | CASSQELTSETETQYF
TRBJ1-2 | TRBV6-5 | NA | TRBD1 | TGTGCCACCGAAGGACAGGGGGGCTATGGCTACACCTTC | CATEGQGGYGYTF
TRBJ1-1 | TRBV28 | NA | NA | TGTGCCAGCAGTTTTTACAGGGTGGTCACTGAAGCTTTCTTT | CASSFYRVVTEAFF
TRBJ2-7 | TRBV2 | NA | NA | TGTGCCAGCACCCTAGTCATAAACTACGAGCAGTACTTC | CASTLVINYEQYF
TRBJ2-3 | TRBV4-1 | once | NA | TGCGCCAGCAGCTCACATTACACAGATACGCAGTATTTT | CASSSHYTDTQYF
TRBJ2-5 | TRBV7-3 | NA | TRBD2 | TGTGCCAGCAGCTCAGCGGGGCGCTACCAAGAGACCCAGTACTTC | CASSSAGRYQETQYF
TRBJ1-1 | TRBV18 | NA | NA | TGTGCCAGCTCACCACTCGACAGTTCGAACACTGAAGCTTTCTTT | CASSPLDSSNTEAFF
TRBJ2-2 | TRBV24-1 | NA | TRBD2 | TGTGCCACCAGTGATTTGCGCGGGAGAGGTACCGGGGAGCTGTTTTTT | CATSDLRGRGTGELFF
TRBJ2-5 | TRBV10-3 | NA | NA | TGTGCCATCAGCCCTGACCAAGAGACCCAGTACTTC | CAISPDQETQYF
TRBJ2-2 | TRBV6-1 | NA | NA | TGTGCCAGCAGTGAGGCGGGGAGGGGGTCCGGGGAGCTGTTTTTT | CASSEAGRGSGELFF
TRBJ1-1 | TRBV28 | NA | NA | TGTGCCAGCAGTTCCTCCGGGGCCCCGGAGGGCACTGAAGCTTTCTTT | CASSSSGAPEGTEAFF
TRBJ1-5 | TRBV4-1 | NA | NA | TGCGCCAGCAGCCAAGGCGCCCCACGGCAGGGGACAACGGGGTATAGCAATCAGCCCCAGCATTTT | CASSQGAPRQGTTGYSNQPQHF
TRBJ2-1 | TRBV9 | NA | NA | TGTGCCAGCAGCGTAGTGGGGGGAGGCCCCTACAATGAGCAGTTCTTC | CASSVVGGGPYNEQFF